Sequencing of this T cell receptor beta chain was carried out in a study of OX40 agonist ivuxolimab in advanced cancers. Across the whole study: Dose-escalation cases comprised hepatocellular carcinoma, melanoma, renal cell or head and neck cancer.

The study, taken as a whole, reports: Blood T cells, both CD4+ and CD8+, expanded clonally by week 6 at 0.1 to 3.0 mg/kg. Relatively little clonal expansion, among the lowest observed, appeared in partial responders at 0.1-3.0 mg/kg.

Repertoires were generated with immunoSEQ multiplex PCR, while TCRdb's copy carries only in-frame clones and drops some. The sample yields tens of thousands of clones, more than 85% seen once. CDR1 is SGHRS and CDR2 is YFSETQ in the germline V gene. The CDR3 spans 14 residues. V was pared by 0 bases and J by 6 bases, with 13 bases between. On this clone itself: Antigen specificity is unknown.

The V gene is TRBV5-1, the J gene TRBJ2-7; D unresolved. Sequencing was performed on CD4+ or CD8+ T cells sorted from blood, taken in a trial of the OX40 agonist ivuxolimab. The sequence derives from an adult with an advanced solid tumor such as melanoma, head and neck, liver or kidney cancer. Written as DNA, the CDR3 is TGCGCCAGCAGCTTGGGTCAGTCCATCGGCGAGCAGTACTTC. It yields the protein CASSLGQSIGEQYF.